A single sample is the source of the 20 T cell receptor beta chains below, sequenced in a study of blood T cells in healthy people across ages. Through a sample-barcoded 5' primer and a J-beta primer mix, a second PCR was run for about 6 to 11 cycles. TCRdb independently ran MiXCR on the 5' RACE reads; one entry per CDR3 protein. The table lists fewer than 600,000 distinct CDR3 sequences, about 27% of them singletons. These sequences were also reported in another study, on T cells of mothers and their children.

The sample taken for sequencing was blood. These receptors all stem from a boy younger than 10 in good health.

This clonotype was observed at least ten times. This chain uses TRBV9 with TRBJ2-5; D is tentatively TRBD1 or TRBD2 (5 bases each). Trimming removed 0 bases from V and 1 base from J, with 13 bases in between. Germline CDR1 is SGDLS and CDR2 is YYNGEE. The CDR3 has 16 residues. DNA of the CDR3: TGTGCCAGCAGCGTAGGGGCTGGTGGGGGCCAAGAGACCCAGTACTTC. Protein sequence: CASSVGAGGGQETQYF.

This clonotype has more than one count but fewer than ten. The rearrangement uses TRBV27 and TRBJ2-5; D not resolved. CDR3 length: 13 amino acids. Germline V gene sequence: CDR1 MNHEY, CDR2 SMNVEV (reference sequence). V lost 5 bases and J lost 10, with 17 bases in between. The CDR3 spells CASSPSGPMIQYF. As DNA, the CDR3 is TGTGCCAGCAGTCCCTCCGGACCTATGATCCAGTACTTC.

V usage is TRBV3-1 and J usage is TRBJ2-5; D unresolved. CDR1 LGHDT and CDR2 YNNKEL come from the germline V gene (reference sequence). V dropped 2 bases and J dropped 2 bases, with 6 bases sitting between them. This CDR3 is built from 13 residues. The CDR3 region has the DNA TGTGCCAGCAGCCAATGGCTTCAAGAGACCCAGTACTTC. Amino acid sequence: CASSQWLQETQYF.

The rearrangement uses TRBV7-7 and TRBJ2-5; TRBD1 or TRBD2 may be the D gene (6 bases each). CDR3 length equals 14 residues. Per the germline V gene, CDR1 is SSHAT and CDR2 is FNYEAQ (reference sequence). Here the CDR3 reads CATARGNGGETQYF. CDR3 nucleotide sequence: TGTGCTACCGCGAGGGGGAACGGGGGAGAGACCCAGTACTTC.

Written as DNA, the CDR3 is TGTGCCAGCAGTCCCTCCCAGGGCAATGAGCAGTTCTTC. Protein: CASSPSQGNEQFF. The chain has TRBV12-3 or TRBV12-4 and TRBJ2-1, with a tentative D call TRBD1 (5 bases). V lost 5 bases to trimming and J lost 6 bases, with 11 bases between them. The CDR3 runs to 13 residues.

CDR3 nucleotides: TGCGCCAGCAGCCAAGAAGGGTTCGGAAGCACCGGGGAGCTGTTTTTT. Protein sequence: CASSQEGFGSTGELFF. The V and J genes are TRBV4-1 and TRBJ2-2; D call uncertain. Between the trimmed V and J ends, which lost 0 bases and 4 bases, there was a span of 12 bases. The CDR3 is 16 residues long. CDR1 is MGHRA, CDR2 YSYEKL, per germline.

V gene TRBV5-1 combines with J gene TRBJ2-1; 11 nucleotides agree with TRBD1. The J call is doubtful: the DNA matches TRBJ2-5 better. Germline V gene sequence: CDR1 SGHRS, CDR2 YFSETQ. The CDR3 has 14 residues. This chain's CDR3 is CASSKGQGAETQYF. For the CDR3, the DNA is TGCGCCAGCAGCAAAGGACAGGGGGCGGAGACCCAGTACTTC.

The chain combines TRBV20-1 with TRBJ2-1; 9 bases map to TRBD2. The CDR3 length is 17 residues. Trimming took 2 bases from V and 4 from J; bases not matched to a gene: 12. Germline values: CDR1 DFQATT, CDR2 SNEGSKA (reference sequence). The chain's CDR3 is CSARSRLAAFRYNEQFF. CDR3 DNA sequence: TGCAGTGCTAGAAGCCGACTAGCGGCTTTTAGGTACAATGAGCAGTTCTTC.

The chain carries TRBV10-3 and TRBJ2-5, with TRBD1 as a possible D gene (5 bases). TRBJ2-7 explains the end of the DNA better; the J call may be wrong. Germline V gene data show CDR1 as ENHRY and CDR2 as SYGVKD. The CDR3 spans 16 residues. The CDR3 nucleotides read TGTGCCATCAGTGATTATCCCGGACACGGAACCTACGAGCAGTACTTC. As protein: CAISDYPGHGTYEQYF.

This clonotype was counted a few times. The chain links TRBV6-2 or TRBV6-3 to TRBJ2-5; 7 positions match TRBD2. The J call may be faulty, since TRBJ2-7 better matches the DNA end. The V gene's germline CDR1 is MNHEY and CDR2 SVGEGT. The CDR3 length is 13 residues. The CDR3 DNA follows: TGTGCCAGCACTCGCGGGGGTGGCGACGAGCAGTACTTC. Translating it yields CASTRGGGDEQYF.

This clonotype showed up many times. The rearrangement links TRBV20-1 to TRBJ2-7; 9 nucleotides line up with TRBD2. CDR1 DFQATT and CDR2 SNEGSKA come from the germline V gene (reference sequence). CDR3 size: 15 residues. The J segment lost 9 bases and the V segment lost 0 bases, leaving 12 bases of the junction unmatched. This chain's CDR3 is CSARDVGSGGFWQYF. As DNA, the CDR3 is TGCAGTGCTAGAGATGTCGGTAGCGGGGGATTCTGGCAGTACTTC.

The chain employs TRBV5-1 and TRBJ2-1; tentatively, D is TRBD1 (7 bases). Per the germline V gene, CDR1 is SGHRS and CDR2 is YFSETQ. V shed 4 bases and J shed 0 bases, with 17 bases lying between them. The CDR3 totals 17 residues. As DNA, the CDR3 is TGCGCCAGCAGCGGGGGGAGGACAGGTGCCTCCTACAATGAGCAGTTCTTC. Translated: CASSGGRTGASYNEQFF.

The chain uses TRBV25-1 and TRBJ2-1; 10 bases line up with TRBD2. V gave up 5 bases and J gave up 8 bases; unmatched junction bases: 9. The CDR3 has 15 amino acids. CDR1 is MGHDK and CDR2 is SYGVNS in the germline V gene. In DNA, the CDR3 is TGTGCCAGCAGTCGGGGACTAGCGCTGGTCGATGAGCAGTTCTTC. The encoded protein is CASSRGLALVDEQFF.

As regards this clonotype: Possible read error: a much larger clone is one base away. The rearrangement links TRBV27 to TRBJ2-7, with 8 bases that match TRBD1. The V and J ends lost 6 bases and 5 bases, in that order; junction bases with no gene match: 12. The CDR3 runs to 15 residues. Germline values: CDR1 MNHEY, CDR2 SMNVEV (reference sequence). The CDR3 is CASSRGQVPRDEQYF. The CDR3 DNA sequence: TGTGCCAGCAGCCGGGGACAGGTACCACGAGACGAGCAGTACTTC.

This clonotype was seen more than once but under ten times. This chain connects TRBV5-4 to TRBJ1-2, with D unresolved. The ends were cut back, 4 bases at V and 0 bases at J, with 7 bases in the middle. CDR3 length: 13 amino acids. The V gene's germline CDR1 is SGHNT and CDR2 YYREEE (reference sequence). CDR3 sequence reads: CASSVETNYGYTF. For the CDR3, the DNA is TGTGCCAGCAGCGTGGAAACTAACTATGGCTACACCTTC.

The J gene is TRBJ2-4, the V gene TRBV20-1; D perhaps matches TRBD1 (6 bases). The CDR3 has 12 residues. Per the germline V gene, CDR1 is DFQATT and CDR2 is SNEGSKA (reference sequence). For the CDR3, the DNA is TGCAGCAAACAGGGTGTGGGGGACATTCAGTACTTC. This translates into CSKQGVGDIQYF.

There are a few counts of this clonotype. The chain is built from TRBV5-1 and TRBJ2-6; D is perhaps TRBD2 (6 bases). Germline loops: CDR1 SGHRS, CDR2 YFSETQ. Deletions cut 0 bases from V and 0 bases from J, with 13 bases between. CDR3 length: 18 amino acids. The CDR3 sequence is CASSLGRRDPSGANVLTF. Written as DNA, the CDR3 is TGCGCCAGCAGCTTGGGTCGGAGGGATCCCTCTGGGGCCAACGTCCTGACTTTC.

The chain is built from TRBV6-1 and TRBJ1-5, with D unclear. The CDR3 runs 14 residues. Per the germline V gene, CDR1 is MNHNS and CDR2 is SASEGT. V dropped 3 bases and J dropped 7 bases, with 13 bases sitting between them. The CDR3 loop reads CASSEPRYPQPQHF. CDR3 DNA sequence: TGTGCCAGCAGTGAGCCTCGTTATCCCCAGCCCCAGCATTTT.

The chain uses TRBV9 and TRBJ2-1; D not resolved. The CDR3 extends over 15 amino acids. Germline values: CDR1 SGDLS, CDR2 YYNGEE. Trimming took off 0 bases at V and 3 bases at J, with 10 bases between the two ends. The CDR3 DNA follows: TGTGCCAGCAGCGTAGGAACGGTGGGCTACAATGAGCAGTTCTTC. Residues: CASSVGTVGYNEQFF.

The rearrangement uses TRBV5-6 and TRBJ2-3, with D perhaps matching TRBD1 (6 bases). The CDR3 is 16 residues long. Germline assignment: CDR1 SGHDT and CDR2 YYEEEE. The ends were cut back, 1 base at V and 3 bases at J, with 15 bases in the middle. The CDR3 DNA follows: TGTGCCAGCAGCTTGATATACAGGGAGATGACAGATACGCAGTATTTT. Its translation: CASSLIYREMTDTQYF.